The entry below describes one TCR beta chain. Its antigen is not known. Libraries were prepared by immunoSEQ multiplex PCR; TCRdb keeps only in-frame clonotypes and omits some of them. The profile shows 160,000 or so clones, approximately 90% of them singletons. These data originate in a study of T cell responses to AZD1222 COVID-19 vaccine. V trimming: 5 bases; J trimming: 4 bases; junction bases outside the gene matches: 8. Germline CDR1 is SNHLY and CDR2 is FYNNEI. The CDR3 totals 15 residues. Study-wide results and caveats: Most donors were white British, females outnumbered males, and clonal diversity was possibly underestimated. Repertoire sampling was restricted to post-peak T cell response timepoints. Vaccine-related CD4 TCRs covered spike, predominating at 160-218 and 743-854. Baseline seropositivity characterized only a handful of AZD1222 recipients.

This clonotype was sampled from an adult in good health. The material sequenced was peripheral blood, taken on day 0 of AZD1222 vaccination. The rearrangement links TRBV2 to TRBJ2-7, with 10 bases lining up with TRBD1. The CDR3 loop reads CASSSRTGGWYEQYF. CDR3 bases: TGTGCCAGCAGTTCCAGGACAGGGGGTTGGTACGAGCAGTACTTC.